The text below deals with one T cell receptor beta chain. Its antigen remains unknown. Generated by immunoSEQ multiplex PCR, the TCRdb table keeps only in-frame clones and is missing some. The data show some 72,000 clones, with around 92% seen just once and approximately 11% held by the top ten. This CDR3 has 13 residues. The germline V and J ends were trimmed by 4 bases and 8 bases, with 14 bases remaining between them. Germline CDR1 MGHRA, CDR2 YSYEKL. The data belong to a study of OX40 agonist ivuxolimab in advanced cancers. The overall study: Treatment received earlier with anti-PD-1, anti-PD-L1 or anti-CTLA-4 agents was allowed, and over 35% had some.

General study findings and limits: Some nonresponders additionally presented with little normalized T-cell clonal expansion.

The clonotype comes from an adult with an advanced solid tumor such as melanoma, head and neck, liver or kidney cancer. This specimen consisted of CD4+ or CD8+ T cells sorted from blood, obtained in a trial of the OX40 agonist ivuxolimab. This chain connects TRBV4-1 to TRBJ1-2; no clear D. The CDR3 nucleotides read TGCGCCAGCAGCCCGCCCGGGGAGGACGGCTACACCTTC. It translates to CASSPPGEDGYTF.